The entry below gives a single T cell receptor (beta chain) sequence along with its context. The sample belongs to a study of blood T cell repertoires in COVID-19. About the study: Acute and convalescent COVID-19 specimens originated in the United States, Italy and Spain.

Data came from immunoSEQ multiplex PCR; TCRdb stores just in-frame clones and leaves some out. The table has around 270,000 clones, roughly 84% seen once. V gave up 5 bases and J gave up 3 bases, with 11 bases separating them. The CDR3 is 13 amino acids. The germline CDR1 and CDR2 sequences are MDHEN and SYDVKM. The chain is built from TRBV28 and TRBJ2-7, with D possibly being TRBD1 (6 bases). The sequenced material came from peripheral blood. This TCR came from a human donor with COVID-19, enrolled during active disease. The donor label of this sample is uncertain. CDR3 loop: CASSQTGYYEQYF. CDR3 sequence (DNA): TGTGCCAGCAGTCAAACAGGGTACTACGAGCAGTACTTC.